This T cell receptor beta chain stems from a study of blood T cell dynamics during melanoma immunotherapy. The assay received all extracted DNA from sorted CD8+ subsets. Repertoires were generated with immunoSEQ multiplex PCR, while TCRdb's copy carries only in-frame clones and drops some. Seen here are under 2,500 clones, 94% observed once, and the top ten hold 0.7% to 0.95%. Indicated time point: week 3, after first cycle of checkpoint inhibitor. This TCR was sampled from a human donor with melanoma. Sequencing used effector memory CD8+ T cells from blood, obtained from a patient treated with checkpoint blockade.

CDR3 region: CASSADGGTNSPLHF. The CDR3 bases are TGTGCCAGCAGTGCGGACGGAGGAACTAATTCACCCCTCCACTTT. The V call is TRBV9, the J call TRBJ1-6; D not certain. Per the germline V gene, CDR1 is SGDLS and CDR2 is YYNGEE. The CDR3 spans 15 residues. V lost 5 bases to trimming and J lost 6 bases, with 15 bases between them.